This TCR beta chain was documented in a study of T cell clusters in autoimmune cytopenias. Study conclusions and caveats: TRB repertoire shifts in secondary cytopenia and chronic lymphocytic leukemia mostly reflected lymphoma, not autoimmunity. Compared with active autoimmune hepatitis patients, healthy donors showed 2.5 to 3-fold more exclusive TRB clusters.

In the case of this clonotype: Its antigen is undetermined.

TRB was amplified from approximately 250 ng of peripheral blood genomic DNA per sample. One tube held mixed TRB-A and TRB-B primer pools for touch-down PCR. Using the multiplex PCR reads, TCRdb records one entry per CDR3 protein without DNA. This listing includes under 7,500 distinct CDR3 sequences. The CDR3 has 17 amino acids. Germline CDR1 is SGHVS and CDR2 is FQNEAQ. The specimen sequenced was peripheral blood. The clonotype comes from a human donor with an autoimmune cytopenia or autoimmune hepatitis (not recorded which). V and J are TRBV7-8 and TRBJ2-3; TCRdb indicates TRBD2, and absent DNA this call remains unverified. CDR3 protein: CASSSPSRAGEKDTQYF. Based on the CDR3 plus reference TRBV7-8 and TRBJ2-3, the full variable domain is GAGVSQSPRYKVAKRGQDVALRCDPISGHVSLFWYQQALGQGPEFLTYFQNEAQLDKSGLPSDRFFAERPEGSVSTLKIQRTQQEDSAVYLCASSSPSRAGEKDTQYFGPGTRLTVL.